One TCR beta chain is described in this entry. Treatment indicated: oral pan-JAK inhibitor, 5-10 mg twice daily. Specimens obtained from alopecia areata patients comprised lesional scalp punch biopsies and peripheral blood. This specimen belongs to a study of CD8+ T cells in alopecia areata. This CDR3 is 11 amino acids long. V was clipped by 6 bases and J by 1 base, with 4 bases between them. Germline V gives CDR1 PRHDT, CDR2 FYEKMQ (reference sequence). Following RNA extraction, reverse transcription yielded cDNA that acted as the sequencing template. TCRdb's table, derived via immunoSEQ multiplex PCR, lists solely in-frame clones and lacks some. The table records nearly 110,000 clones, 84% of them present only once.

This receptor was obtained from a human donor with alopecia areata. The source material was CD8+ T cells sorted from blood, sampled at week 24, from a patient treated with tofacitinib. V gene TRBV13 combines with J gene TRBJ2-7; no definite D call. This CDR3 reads CASSDSYEQYF. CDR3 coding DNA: TGTGCCAGCAGTGATTCCTACGAGCAGTACTTC.